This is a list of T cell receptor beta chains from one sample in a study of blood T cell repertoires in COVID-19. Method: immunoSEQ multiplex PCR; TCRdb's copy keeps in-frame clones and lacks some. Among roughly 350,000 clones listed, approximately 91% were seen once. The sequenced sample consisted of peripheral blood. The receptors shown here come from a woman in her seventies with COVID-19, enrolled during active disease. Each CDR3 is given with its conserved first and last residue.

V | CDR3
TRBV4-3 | CASSQYHREGNTGELFF
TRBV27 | CASSRGFGTGNTEAFF
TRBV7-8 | CASSLGLTGDTIYF
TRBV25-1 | CASPSGNEAFF
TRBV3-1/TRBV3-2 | CASSYGGGDEKLFF
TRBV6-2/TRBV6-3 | CASSYGDRGLGQPQHF
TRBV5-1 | CASSLLYSGSSYEQYF
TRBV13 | CASSPRQGEDYGYTF
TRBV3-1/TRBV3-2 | CASSQGGAGEETQYF
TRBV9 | CASSRTGATPAFF
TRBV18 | CASSSSGSTNTEAFF
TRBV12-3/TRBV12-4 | CASSDSQETQYF
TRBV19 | CASSRNTEAFF
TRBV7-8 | CASSSSGTESYNEQFF
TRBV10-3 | CAISESGAHSSYNSPLHF
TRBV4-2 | CASSQEGGANTGELFF
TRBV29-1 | CSVQGSFGNTIYF
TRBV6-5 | CASSYVRGGYNEQFF
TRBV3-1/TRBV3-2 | CASSLGLVQSGGEQYF
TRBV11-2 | CASSLASLADHEQYF
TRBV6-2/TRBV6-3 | CASSYRGNTEAFF
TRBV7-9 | CASSLARRGYEQYF
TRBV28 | CASMGTGVTYEQYF
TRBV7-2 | CASSADRGGIGELFF
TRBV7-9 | CASSSRLAGSYNEQFF
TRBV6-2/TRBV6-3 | CASSYLALNTEAFF
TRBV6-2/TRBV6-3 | CASSYWGEPYEQYF
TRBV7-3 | CASSHWGLAADTQYF
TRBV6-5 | CASSYGPQGSYEQYF
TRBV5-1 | CASSLGEAPLNEQFF
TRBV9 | CASSVEGTYGYTF
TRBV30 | CAWSRQGISYEQYF
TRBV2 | CASSVSEINQPQHF
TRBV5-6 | CASSLMTGTGELFF
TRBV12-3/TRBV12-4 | CASSPPPAGELFF
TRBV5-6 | CASSLKSSPYYEQYF
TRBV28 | CASSRDRVGLGSPLHF
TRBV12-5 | CASGSGGNQPQHF
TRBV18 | CASSPLHSSEGYTF
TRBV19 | CASSNFQGLPLHF
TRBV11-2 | CASSLGSSYNEQFF
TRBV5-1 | CASSPAGGKEETQYF
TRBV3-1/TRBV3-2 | CASSQAAAGNTQYF
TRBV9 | CASSVRGSSEKLFF
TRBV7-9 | CASSPPGQGRGQPQHF
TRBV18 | CASSPRQDHYEQYF
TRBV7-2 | CASSLTRTSTDTQYF
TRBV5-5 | CASSFGQGSYEQYF
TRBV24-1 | CATSDKKRGGLETQYF
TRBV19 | CASSDGVRLAEAFF
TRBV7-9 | CASSLGGGAGNTIYF
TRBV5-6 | CASSTGQAREQYF